Listed here is a single TCR beta chain. This sample is part of a study of control samples from healthy donors and cancer patients. CDR3 length: 15 amino acids. Germline V gene sequence: CDR1 SGHRS, CDR2 YFSETQ. Unmatched junction bases numbered 7, after V lost 3 bases and J lost 9 bases. TCRdb keeps only in-frame clones here, not all; method: immunoSEQ multiplex PCR. The sample consists of about 98,000 clones, around 80% of them appearing once. The sequence was obtained from a woman under 40 in good health. The chain has TRBV5-1 and TRBJ2-1; 12 bases fit TRBD2. Sequenced sample: blood. The CDR3 reads CASSSSGGAKVEQFF. In nucleotides, the CDR3 is TGCGCCAGCAGCTCTAGCGGGGGGGCTAAGGTTGAGCAGTTCTTC.